Presented here are 26 T cell receptor beta chains from one specimen sequenced in a study of response to subunit inactivated influenza vaccine (dated by TCRdb to 2016 to 2019). Library prep was done by RT-PCR. Instrument on record: Illumina HiSeq 2500. In TCRdb, the public reads were trimmed at Q25 with fastp and aligned with MiXCR, with productive beta chains retained. Here each entry gathers all rows of one CDR3 protein and keeps the most common genes and DNA. In this sample the table shows about 500,000 distinct CDR3 sequences, over 10% of which occur a single time. The ten largest clones add up to approximately 14% of the sample. Reading the label with the study, this specimen's time point is: more than 35 days after influenza vaccine administration. The sequencing here drew on PBMCs from blood, taken 40 to 50 days after vaccination. The receptors here all came from a man over 45 who received an inactivated influenza vaccine. Donor details come from another sample of the same person, matched by shared clones.

This clonotype was recorded at least ten times. V gene TRBV5-1 combines with J gene TRBJ2-1; D call uncertain. The CDR3 has 11 amino acids. Between the trimmed V and J ends, which lost 5 bases and 4 bases, there was a span of 4 bases. Germline CDR1 SGHRS, CDR2 YFSETQ. The CDR3 DNA sequence: TGCGCCAGCAGGCAGTACAATGAGCAGTTCTTC. Amino acid sequence: CASRQYNEQFF.

V gene TRBV7-2 combines with J gene TRBJ1-2; TRBD1 is a possible D gene (6 bases). This CDR3 has 14 residues. CDR1 SGHTA and CDR2 FQGNSA come from the germline V gene. The V gene lost 7 bases and the J gene lost 2 bases, with 14 bases spanning the gap. CDR3 nucleotides: TGTGCCAGCATCTCAGAGGGGGGGAACTATGGCTACACCTTC. This translates into CASISEGGNYGYTF.

The chain carries TRBV20-1 and TRBJ2-5, with D tentatively TRBD2 (5 bases). CDR1 and CDR2 from the germline V gene are DFQATT and SNEGSKA (reference sequence). Trimming left V 0 bases short and J 4 bases short, with 9 bases between. This CDR3 region has 13 residues. CDR3 sequence reads: CSARDRGLETQYF. The CDR3 region has the DNA TGCAGTGCTAGAGACCGGGGTTTAGAGACCCAGTACTTC.

Many counts were recorded for this clonotype. J is TRBJ1-2 and V is TRBV4-1; the D is unclear. In germline, CDR1 is MGHRA, CDR2 YSYEKL. This CDR3 contains 12 residues. The ends were cut back, 6 bases at V and 2 bases at J, with 7 bases in the middle. DNA of the CDR3: TGCGCCAGCAGAAACCTCAACTATGGCTACACCTTC. Translating it yields CASRNLNYGYTF.

In the case of this clonotype: The junction differs from germline at one of its ends, possibly a read error. The V and J genes are TRBV20-1 and TRBJ2-2; D is perhaps TRBD2 (6 bases). This CDR3 spans 16 amino acids. Germline CDR1 reads DFQATT; CDR2 reads SNEGSKA (reference sequence). The CDR3 sequence: CCARVSGGFNTGELFF. The CDR3 coding sequence is TGCTGTGCTAGAGTCTCCGGGGGTTTTAACACCGGGGAGCTGTTTTTT.

The sample holds many counts of this clonotype. The CDR3 sequence: CSARPTGPALWQYF. CDR3 bases: TGCAGTGCTAGGCCGACGGGACCAGCGCTATGGCAGTACTTC. The rearrangement uses TRBV20-1 and TRBJ2-7; D tentatively reads TRBD1 or TRBD2 (5 bases each). Trimming removed 3 bases at V and 9 bases at J, with 21 bases between. The CDR3 has 14 residues. Germline-derived CDR1 and CDR2 are DFQATT and SNEGSKA (reference sequence).

This clonotype was recorded a few times. The chain is built from TRBV7-8 and TRBJ2-7; D might be TRBD2 (5 bases). V gave up 1 base and J gave up 7 bases, with 23 bases separating them. Germline V lookup: CDR1 SGHVS, CDR2 FQNEAQ. The CDR3 loop spans 17 amino acids. CDR3 in amino acids: CASSLVAGGRVRLEQYF. The DNA for the CDR3 is TGTGCCAGCAGCTTAGTTGCGGGTGGCCGGGTGAGGTTGGAGCAGTACTTC.

The chain joins TRBV24-1 to TRBJ2-3, with 14 bases identical to TRBD2. CDR3 length equals 20 residues. Unmatched junction bases numbered 17, after V lost 4 bases and J lost 6 bases. Looked up from germline, CDR1 is KGHDR and CDR2 is SFDVKD. This CDR3 is CATSDPTHGTSGGAPDTQYF. The DNA for the CDR3 is TGTGCCACCAGTGACCCAACCCACGGGACTAGCGGGGGCGCGCCGGATACGCAGTATTTT.

This clonotype was seen ten or more times. The junction does not match germline at one end; this may be a read error. The chain joins TRBV5-1 to TRBJ2-2; D perhaps matches TRBD1 (6 bases). The CDR3 has 16 amino acids. Germline-derived CDR1 and CDR2 are SGHRS and YFSETQ. The CDR3 sequence is CASSYQDQGNPGELFF. The CDR3, as DNA: TGCGCCAGCAGCTACCAGGACCAGGGGAACCCCGGGGAGCTGTTTTTT.

The rearrangement links TRBV20-1 to TRBJ2-7; possibly TRBD1 for D (6 bases). Per the germline V gene, CDR1 is DFQATT and CDR2 is SNEGSKA (reference sequence). This CDR3 comprises 14 residues. The germline V and J ends were trimmed by 2 bases and 2 bases, with 13 bases remaining between them. The CDR3 spells CSARLQGSTYEQYF. For the CDR3, the DNA is TGCAGTGCTAGATTACAGGGTAGCACCTACGAGCAGTACTTC.

V gene TRBV10-2 combines with J gene TRBJ2-5; 12 bases align to TRBD2. The junction had 1 base not matched to a gene; V was cut back by 2 bases and J by 0 bases. Germline V gene data show CDR1 as WSHSY and CDR2 as SAAADI. This CDR3 contains 16 residues. CDR3 coding DNA: TGCGCCAGCAGTGAGGCTAGCGGGGGGGACCAAGAGACCCAGTACTTC. It is translated as CASSEASGGDQETQYF.

In this sample, this clonotype turned up a few times. This chain uses TRBV28 with TRBJ2-2; 9 positions match TRBD2. The CDR3 contains 16 residues. Germline values: CDR1 MDHEN, CDR2 SYDVKM. V lost 5 bases to trimming and J lost 4 bases; unmatched junction nucleotides: 8. The CDR3 coding sequence is TGTGCCAGCAGTGGACCGGGACTAGCAAGCACCGGGGAGCTGTTTTTT. This codes for CASSGPGLASTGELFF.

This clonotype was picked up a small number of times. The chain joins TRBV11-2 to TRBJ2-7; D might be TRBD2 (5 bases). CDR3 length equals 15 residues. CDR1 is SGHAT and CDR2 is FQNNGV in the germline V gene. The V gene lost 2 bases and the J gene lost 4 bases, with 15 bases spanning the gap. In DNA form, the CDR3 reads TGTGCCAGCAGCTTAAGTTTTTCAAGGGAGTACGAGCAGTACTTC. Its translation is CASSLSFSREYEQYF. The full variable domain, its missing parts supplied by reference TRBV11-2 and TRBJ2-7, is EAGVAQSPRYKIIEKRQSVAFWCNPISGHATLYWYQQILGQGPKLLIQFQNNGVVDDSQLPKDRFSAERLKGVDSTLKIQPAKLEDSAVYLCASSLSFSREYEQYFGPGTRLTVT.

This clonotype has at least ten counts. The V and J genes are TRBV10-3 and TRBJ2-3, with D possibly being TRBD1 (5 bases). Deletions cut 3 bases from V and 3 bases from J, with 10 bases between. This CDR3 region has 14 residues. Per the germline V gene, CDR1 is ENHRY and CDR2 is SYGVKD. This CDR3 is CAISDRAKTDTQYF. Written as DNA, the CDR3 is TGTGCCATCAGTGACAGGGCGAAGACAGATACGCAGTATTTT.

This clonotype was counted ten times or more. V and J are TRBV5-6 and TRBJ2-7; no clear D. The CDR3 has 13 amino acids. V lost 0 bases and J 5 bases, leaving 9 bases between the germline ends. The germline CDR1 and CDR2 sequences are SGHDT and YYEEEE. CDR3 nucleotide sequence: TGTGCCAGCAGCTTGGCTTCCCCCCACGAGCAGTACTTC. Translated: CASSLASPHEQYF.

This clonotype came up a few times. This rearrangement joins TRBV4-3 to TRBJ2-7, with 8 bases that match TRBD2. Germline loops: CDR1 LGHNA, CDR2 YSLEER. V was pared by 0 bases and J by 6 bases, with 10 bases of the junction left unmatched. The CDR3 runs 16 residues. The CDR3 loop reads CASSQEPSSGGGEQYF. CDR3 DNA: TGCGCCAGCAGCCAAGAACCTTCGAGCGGGGGAGGCGAGCAGTACTTC.

This clonotype was seen more than once but under ten times. This chain links TRBV20-1 with TRBJ2-1, with 7 bases that match TRBD2. Germline V gene lookup returns CDR1 DFQATT and CDR2 SNEGSKA (reference sequence). CDR3 length equals 16 residues. With 6 bases clipped from V and 4 bases from J, the junction kept 15 bases outside the gene matches. CDR3 DNA sequence: TGCAGTGCGAGACGGGTGGGGCTAGCGGCTTACAATGAGCAGTTCTTC. Protein product: CSARRVGLAAYNEQFF.

This clonotype came up many times. The chain joins TRBV5-1 to TRBJ2-7, with 10 bases lining up with TRBD1. Germline assignment: CDR1 SGHRS and CDR2 YFSETQ. V shed 3 bases, J shed 4 bases, and the junction held 4 bases outside the gene matches. This CDR3 comprises 14 residues. Here the CDR3 reads CASSSRTGGYEQYF. The CDR3, as DNA: TGCGCCAGCAGCTCCAGGACAGGGGGATACGAGCAGTACTTC. Together with reference TRBV5-1 and TRBJ2-7, the CDR3 gives the full variable domain: KAGVTQTPRYLIKTRGQQVTLSCSPISGHRSVSWYQQTPGQGLQFLFEYFSETQRNKGNFPGRFSGRQFSNSRSEMNVSTLELGDSALYLCASSSRTGGYEQYFGPGTRLTVT.

The chain employs TRBV14 and TRBJ2-3; D not resolved. The CDR3 runs 14 residues. From germline, CDR1 is SGHDN and CDR2 FVKESK. Between the trimmed V and J ends, which lost 2 bases and 3 bases, there was a span of 9 bases. The CDR3 sequence is CASSQPARTDTQYF. The CDR3 DNA follows: TGTGCCAGCAGCCAACCCGCACGGACAGATACGCAGTATTTT.

This clonotype was observed many times. The V and J genes are TRBV12-3 or TRBV12-4 and TRBJ2-5; weak D call: TRBD2 (5 bases). The CDR3 runs 15 residues. Trimming pared 6 bases from V and 1 base from J, leaving 15 bases between. The CDR3 DNA reads TGTGCCAGCAGCCGACGGGAAGCAGCCCAAGAGACCCAGTACTTC. Encoded protein: CASSRREAAQETQYF.

The chain carries TRBV7-9 and TRBJ2-3, with D uncertain. V was shortened by 1 base and J by 4 bases, with 3 bases between the two germline ends. This CDR3 is built from 12 residues. From germline, CDR1 is SEHNR and CDR2 FQNEAQ (reference sequence). The CDR3 DNA reads as TGTGCCAGCAGCTTAGAGGCAGATACGCAGTATTTT. Protein product: CASSLEADTQYF.

This clonotype was seen only a few times. V is TRBV6-2 or TRBV6-3 and J is TRBJ2-1; 8 bases are shared with TRBD1. The V gene's germline CDR1 is MNHEY and CDR2 SVGEGT. After removal of 6 bases from V and 5 bases from J, the junction contained 3 bases not matched to a gene. The CDR3 length is 13 residues. The chain's CDR3 is CASRWTGNNEQFF. DNA for the CDR3: TGTGCCAGCAGATGGACAGGGAACAATGAGCAGTTCTTC.

The chain carries TRBV9 and TRBJ2-7, with a weak D call TRBD1 (6 bases). This CDR3 spans 15 amino acids. Trimming pared 5 bases from V and 3 bases from J, leaving 18 bases between. Germline CDR1 reads SGDLS; CDR2 reads YYNGEE. The CDR3 bases are TGTGCCAGCAGTCTTCAGGGGAACCCTAACTACGAGCAGTACTTC. Translating it yields CASSLQGNPNYEQYF.

This clonotype occurred many times. The V call is TRBV12-3 or TRBV12-4, the J call TRBJ2-5; D gene uncertain. CDR3 length equals 14 residues. Trimming shortened V by 5 bases and J by 5 bases, and 15 bases separated the two germline ends. CDR3: CASSTVLGSETQYF. CDR3 nucleotide sequence: TGTGCCAGCAGTACTGTGCTGGGGTCCGAGACCCAGTACTTC.

This clonotype came up many times. The rearrangement uses TRBV20-1 and TRBJ2-7; TRBD1 matches 11 bases. The CDR3 has 15 residues. J gave up 4 bases and V 3 bases, and 8 bases lay outside the gene matches. From germline, CDR1 is DFQATT and CDR2 SNEGSKA (reference sequence). CDR3 region: CSARGPGTGGYEQYF. CDR3 nucleotides: TGCAGTGCTAGGGGCCCCGGGACAGGGGGATACGAGCAGTACTTC.

This chain connects TRBV4-2 to TRBJ2-7, with 7 bases aligning to TRBD2. J was trimmed by 4 bases and V by 0 bases; bases with no gene match: 15. This CDR3 contains 18 residues. Germline V lookup: CDR1 LGHNA, CDR2 YNFKEQ. For the CDR3, the DNA is TGTGCCAGCAGCCAAGATCTCTTACGCGGGAGAACCGGATACGAGCAGTACTTC. It codes for CASSQDLLRGRTGYEQYF.